The rows below give T cell receptor beta chains drawn from one sample of a study of regulatory T cells in long-lasting Graves disease. In TCRdb, the multiplex PCR reads were re-called with MiXCR into one record per CDR3 protein. Altogether some 500,000 distinct CDR3 sequences are present, about 13% being singletons, with the ten largest covering roughly a tenth. The same data also contributed to another study, on T cells in Graves' hyperthyroidism and ophthalmopathy.

The source was peripheral blood mononuclear cells (PBMCs), collected at new diagnosis, from a patient treated with antithyroid drugs. The receptors were gathered from a man younger than 45 with Graves disease. Each CDR3 is given with its conserved first and last residue. The D gene is left open where the match is weak. Clone size is not always given. Where it is, it says once, few, many or a class for expanded clones.

size: few; J: TRBJ1-1; V: TRBV6-1; D: -; CDR3: CASTRTSTMNTEAFF; DNA: TGTGCCAGCACCAGGACAAGTACCATGAACACTGAAGCTTTCTTT
size: many; J: TRBJ2-1; V: TRBV7-9; D: -; CDR3: CASSQGNEQFF; DNA: TGTGCCAGCAGCCAGGGCAATGAGCAGTTCTTC
size: many; J: TRBJ1-2; V: TRBV29-1; D: -; CDR3: CSVDRGASVGYTF; DNA: TGCAGCGTTGATCGAGGGGCCTCAGTGGGCTACACCTTC
size: -; J: TRBJ2-1; V: TRBV19; D: -; CDR3: CASSIRPTESSYNEQFF; DNA: TGTGCCAGTAGTATTCGCCCCACGGAGAGCTCCTACAATGAGCAGTTCTTC
size: few; J: TRBJ2-1; V: TRBV19; D: TRBD2; CDR3: CASSPGAGGGEQFF; DNA: TGTGCCAGTAGCCCTGGAGCGGGAGGCGGTGAGCAGTTCTTC
size: many; J: TRBJ2-5; V: TRBV6-1; D: TRBD1; CDR3: CASKQGDKTQYF; DNA: TGTGCCAGCAAGCAGGGGGACAAGACCCAGTACTTC
size: few; J: TRBJ2-6; V: TRBV20-1; D: -; CDR3: CSARAPLGANVLTF; DNA: TGCAGTGCTAGAGCCCCCCTCGGGGCCAACGTCCTGACTTTC
size: many; J: TRBJ2-7; V: TRBV18; D: -; CDR3: CASSPPDTYEQYF; DNA: TGTGCCAGCTCACCACCGGACACCTACGAGCAGTACTTC
size: -; J: TRBJ2-1; V: TRBV24-1; D: -; CDR3: CSTSPGGNNEQFF; DNA: TGTTCGACGTCCCCCGGGGGAAACAATGAGCAGTTCTTC
size: few; J: TRBJ2-3; V: TRBV12-3/TRBV12-4; D: -; CDR3: CASSPRPLGSTTDTQYF; DNA: TGTGCCAGCAGTCCCCGTCCCCTAGGGTCTACCACAGATACGCAGTATTTT
size: many; J: TRBJ1-5; V: TRBV28; D: -; CDR3: CASNLRGDNQPQHF; DNA: TGTGCCAGCAACTTAAGGGGTGACAATCAGCCCCAGCATTTT
size: many; J: TRBJ2-1; V: TRBV12-3/TRBV12-4; D: -; CDR3: CASSFSPSPREQFF; DNA: TGTGCCAGCAGTTTTTCCCCCTCCCCAAGGGAACAGTTCTTC
size: many; J: TRBJ2-7; V: TRBV12-3/TRBV12-4; D: TRBD1; CDR3: CASSLDRWTGESYEQYF; DNA: TGTGCCAGCAGTTTAGACCGCTGGACAGGGGAATCCTACGAGCAGTACTTC
size: many; J: TRBJ2-5; V: TRBV12-5; D: -; CDR3: CASGLVPLQTQYF; DNA: TGTGCTAGTGGTTTGGTACCCCTCCAGACCCAGTACTTC
size: few; J: TRBJ2-7; V: TRBV20-1; D: TRBD1; CDR3: CSAGRDSPYEQYF; DNA: TGCAGTGCTGGCCGGGACAGTCCCTACGAGCAGTACTTC
size: many; J: TRBJ2-1; V: TRBV20-1; D: TRBD1; CDR3: CSASRADRANEQFF; DNA: TGCAGTGCTAGCCGCGCGGACAGGGCGAATGAGCAGTTCTTC
size: many; J: TRBJ2-3; V: TRBV7-2; D: TRBD2; CDR3: CASSLASGRRTDTQYF; DNA: TGTGCCAGCAGCTTAGCTAGCGGGAGGCGCACAGATACGCAGTATTTT